Listed below are T cell receptor beta chains from one sample, sequenced in a study of T cell changes during pregnancy in multiple sclerosis. The protocol was immunoSEQ multiplex PCR, while the TCRdb copy is restricted to in-frame clones and leaves out a portion. The sample shows over 20,000 clones, over 75% of them seen only once. Sequences were derived from CD8+ T cells from peripheral blood mononuclear cells, sampled before pregnancy. These receptors were obtained from a female donor with multiple sclerosis, enrolled in a pregnancy study. Both conserved end residues are part of each CDR3. A D gene is named only where the DNA matches it firmly. A row's size may be missing; if present it is once, few, many or a size class.

size	J	D	V	DNA	CDR3
.	TRBJ1-1	TRBD1	TRBV7-2	TGTGCCAGCAGCTTCCACAGGGGCCCTGAAGCTTTCTTT	CASSFHRGPEAFF
.	TRBJ2-5	.	TRBV30	TGTGCCTGGAGGACCGGGGTCCGAGAGACCCAGTACTTC	CAWRTGVRETQYF
.	TRBJ2-7	TRBD2	TRBV5-1	TGCGCCAGCAGCCCCGGGGGGGGATCCTACGAGCAGTACTTC	CASSPGGGSYEQYF
.	TRBJ2-5	TRBD1	TRBV10-3	TGTGCCATCAGTGATAGGACAGGGGGCGGCTTTGAGACCCAGTACTTC	CAISDRTGGGFETQYF
.	TRBJ2-2	.	TRBV27	TGTGCCAGCACCGCCGGGTCACTGAACACCGGGGAGCTGTTTTTT	CASTAGSLNTGELFF
.	TRBJ2-7	TRBD1	TRBV27	TGTGCCAGCAGTCTCTCCGACAGGGTCACCTACGAGCAGTACTTC	CASSLSDRVTYEQYF
.	TRBJ2-5	TRBD2	TRBV7-7	TGTGCCAGCAGCTTACGACTAGCGGGAGTAGGAGAGACCCAGTACTTC	CASSLRLAGVGETQYF
.	TRBJ1-5	TRBD1	TRBV7-9	TGTGCCAGCAGGTCGGGACAGGATAGCAATCAGCCCCAGCATTTT	CASRSGQDSNQPQHF
once	TRBJ2-2	TRBD1	TRBV10-1	TGCGCCAGCAGTGAGTCGGTCGACAGGGCCACCGGGGAGCTGTTTTTT	CASSESVDRATGELFF
.	TRBJ2-5	TRBD2	TRBV7-2	TGTGCCAGCAGCTTAGGGGTTAGCCTAGCGGGACCACAAGAGACCCAGTACTTC	CASSLGVSLAGPQETQYF
once	TRBJ1-1	.	TRBV6-1	TGTGCCAGCAGTTCCCGGGACACCAGCCTTGAAGCTTTCTTT	CASSSRDTSLEAFF
.	TRBJ2-7	.	TRBV28	TGTGCCAGCAGTTTAGAGGGATACTCCTACGAGCAGTACTTC	CASSLEGYSYEQYF
.	TRBJ1-1	TRBD1	TRBV28	TGTGCCAGCAGTTTAGATCAGTGGCAGGGGGCGTACACTGAAGCTTTCTTT	CASSLDQWQGAYTEAFF
few	TRBJ1-3	.	TRBV2	TGTGCCAGCAGCGACAGGAGCTCTGGAAACACCATATATTTT	CASSDRSSGNTIYF
.	TRBJ2-1	TRBD2	TRBV18	TGTGCCAGCTCACCTTCTAGCGGGAGGGGTTACAATGAGCAGTTCTTC	CASSPSSGRGYNEQFF
.	TRBJ2-5	TRBD2	TRBV19	TGTGCCAGTAGTATGTTCCTGGTGGGAGGGCCGGGGGAGACCCAGTACTTC	CASSMFLVGGPGETQYF
.	TRBJ2-7	TRBD2	TRBV13	TGTGCCAGCAGCTTAGGGACTAGCGGGAGAATCAACGAGCAGTACTTC	CASSLGTSGRINEQYF
.	TRBJ2-7	TRBD1	TRBV6-1	TGTGCCAGCAGTGTCTCCAGGGGGCCGGGCGAGCAGTACTTC	CASSVSRGPGEQYF
.	TRBJ1-2	.	TRBV29-1	TGCAGCGTGGAGGGACGGACGTCTAACTATGGCTACACCTTC	CSVEGRTSNYGYTF
.	TRBJ2-5	.	TRBV9	TGTGCCAGCAGCGGGGGGGACTTTGGGTGGGAGACCCAGTACTTC	CASSGGDFGWETQYF
.	TRBJ2-1	TRBD2	TRBV25-1	TGTGCCAGCAGTTTTACTAGCGGGATTGAGCAGTTCTTC	CASSFTSGIEQFF
.	TRBJ2-1	TRBD2	TRBV4-2	TGTGCCAGCAGCCAAGAAAGCGGGGAGGACTACAATGAGCAGTTCTTC	CASSQESGEDYNEQFF